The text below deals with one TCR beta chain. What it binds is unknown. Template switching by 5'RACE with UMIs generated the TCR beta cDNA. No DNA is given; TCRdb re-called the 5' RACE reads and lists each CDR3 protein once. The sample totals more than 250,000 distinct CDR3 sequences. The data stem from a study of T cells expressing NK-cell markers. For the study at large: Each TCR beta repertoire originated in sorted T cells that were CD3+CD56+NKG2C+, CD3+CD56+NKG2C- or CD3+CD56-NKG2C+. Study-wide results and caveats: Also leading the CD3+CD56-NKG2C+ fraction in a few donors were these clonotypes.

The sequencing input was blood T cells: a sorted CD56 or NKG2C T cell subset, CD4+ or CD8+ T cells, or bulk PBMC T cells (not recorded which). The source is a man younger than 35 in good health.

The CDR3 loop reads CASGSSGNTIYF. V gene TRBV12-5 combines with J gene TRBJ1-3. Germline-derived CDR1 and CDR2 are LGHNT and FRNRAP. This CDR3 comprises 12 residues. Supplemented by reference TRBV12-5 and TRBJ1-3, the full variable domain reads DARVTQTPRHKVTEMGQEVTMRCQPILGHNTVFWYRQTMMQGLELLAYFRNRAPLDDSGMPKDRFSAEMPDATLATLKIQPSEPRDSAVYFCASGSSGNTIYFGEGSWLTVV.